This T cell receptor (beta chain) was retrieved from a study of CD8 T cells in Susac syndrome. Random hexamers were used to reverse transcribe 0.5 to 1 ug of RNA. TCRdb analysed the immunoSEQ multiplex PCR reads with MiXCR anew, one entry per CDR3 protein. The sample has roughly 150,000 distinct CDR3 sequences, approximately 96% seen once; the top ten hold around 0.08%. Trimming took 0 bases from V and 5 from J, leaving 10 bases between them. The CDR3 runs to 13 residues. Germline CDR1 and CDR2: DFQATT and SNEGSKA (reference sequence). This receptor was identified in a human donor with Susac syndrome. The chain employs TRBV20-1 and TRBJ1-1; the D gene is possibly TRBD1 (5 bases). Sequencing was done on a sample of CD4+ T cells from PBMCs. CDR3 sequence (DNA): TGCAGTGCTAGAGATTCCGGGGGTACTGAAGCTTTCTTT. It codes for CSARDSGGTEAFF.